These T cell receptor beta chains were read from a single sample in a study of T-cell memory formation after mild COVID-19. TCRdb reanalysed the 5' RACE reads using MiXCR and keeps one entry per CDR3 protein. The sample contains about 560,000 distinct CDR3 sequences, roughly 17% of which appear only once. Sequencing used PBMCs or a T cell subset sorted from them (not recorded which). These receptors were taken from an adult woman who had mild COVID-19 (a few samples of this study predate the infection). Cell type and time point are not known. The CDR3 runs from the conserved cysteine through the conserved F or W. A D gene is named only where the DNA matches it firmly. The size field is filled for only some rows; it gives once, few, many or a size class.

d_call j_call v_call clone_size cdr3_nt cdr3_aa
- TRBJ2-3 TRBV4-3 - TGCGCCAGCAGCCAAGGTCCGGACCACCCACGGCCAGATACGCAGTATTTT CASSQGPDHPRPDTQYF
TRBD2 TRBJ2-2 TRBV7-9 few TGTGCCAGCAGGACCGGGAGGGCCAACACCGGGGAGCTGTTTTTT CASRTGRANTGELFF
- TRBJ2-3 TRBV11-1 few TGTGCCAGCGGGCCGTATGGCGACACAGATACGCAGTATTTT CASGPYGDTDTQYF
TRBD2 TRBJ2-7 TRBV12-3/TRBV12-4 many TGTGCCAGCAGCCTCGGACTAGCGAGCTACGAGCAGTACTTC CASSLGLASYEQYF
TRBD2 TRBJ2-4 TRBV24-1 - TGTGCCACCAGTGATGGGACTAGGTGGGAAGCCAAAAACATTCAGTACTTC CATSDGTRWEAKNIQYF
- TRBJ1-1 TRBV20-1 - TGCAGTGCTAGGGACCCCCACGACACTGAAGCTTTCTTT CSARDPHDTEAFF
- TRBJ2-7 TRBV20-1 - TGCAGTGCTATGGACAGTTCCTACGAGCAGTACTTC CSAMDSSYEQYF
- TRBJ2-3 TRBV10-3 - TGTGCCATCAGTCTGGGGGGCCAGACAGATACGCAGTATTTT CAISLGGQTDTQYF
TRBD2 TRBJ2-5 TRBV19 - TGTGCCAGTAGTAAGCGGGGGGTCGGGATTGGGACCCAGTACTTC CASSKRGVGIGTQYF
TRBD1 TRBJ1-1 TRBV7-2 - TGTGCCAGCAGCCCTTTTCAGGGGGGCATCACTGAAGCTTTCTTT CASSPFQGGITEAFF
TRBD2 TRBJ2-2 TRBV27 - TGTGCCAGCAGTCCCGGGACTAGCCACGGGGAGCTGTTTTTT CASSPGTSHGELFF
- TRBJ1-4 TRBV19 - TGTGCCAGTAGTATTACAGGTCATGAAAAACTGTTTTTT CASSITGHEKLFF
TRBD1 TRBJ1-1 TRBV12-3/TRBV12-4 many TGTGCCAGCAGCAAAGACAGGGCGAACACTGAAGCTTTCTTT CASSKDRANTEAFF
TRBD2 TRBJ2-7 TRBV11-2 - TGTGCCAGCAGCCCGCCTAGCGGATACGAGCAGTACTTC CASSPPSGYEQYF
- TRBJ2-3 TRBV5-1 few TGCGCCAGCAGCGCCACAGGAGATACGCAGTATTTT CASSATGDTQYF
TRBD2 TRBJ2-5 TRBV7-8 few TGTGCCAGCAGCTTACTTAGCGGGGGGTCTTGGGAGACCCAGTACTTC CASSLLSGGSWETQYF
- TRBJ2-1 TRBV2 few TGTGCCAGCAGGCCGGGACCCGGAATTTACAATGAGCAGTTCTTC CASRPGPGIYNEQFF
- TRBJ1-2 TRBV20-1 few TGCAGTGCTGAACAGGTTAACTATGGCTACACCTTC CSAEQVNYGYTF
TRBD1 TRBJ1-2 TRBV5-1 - TGCGCCAGCAGCTTGGCCCCGACAGGGACCTATGGCTACACCTTC CASSLAPTGTYGYTF
- TRBJ2-2 TRBV7-2 few TGTGCCAGCAGCCTAAGACACGCCAGGAACACCGGGGAGCTGTTTTTT CASSLRHARNTGELFF
TRBD2 TRBJ2-5 TRBV14 few TGTGCCAGCAGCCCACCTGGGACTAGCGGAGAGACCCAGTACTTC CASSPPGTSGETQYF
TRBD1 TRBJ2-2 TRBV2 - TGTGCCAGCAGTGAACTTGACAGGGTTATAGCCGGGGAGCTGTTTTTT CASSELDRVIAGELFF
- TRBJ1-5 TRBV6-2/TRBV6-3 few TGTGCCAGCAAGGACAGAAATAGCAATCAGCCCCAGCATTTT CASKDRNSNQPQHF
TRBD2 TRBJ2-1 TRBV7-6 few TGTGCCAGCAGCTTCCTAGCGGGAGCGGACAATGAGCAGTTCTTC CASSFLAGADNEQFF
TRBD1 TRBJ2-5 TRBV5-4 many TGTGCCAGCAGCATTGGACAGGGAGAGACCCAGTACTTC CASSIGQGETQYF
TRBD2 TRBJ2-7 TRBV6-5 - TGTGCCAGCAGTTACTCGACTAGCGGGGGGCTCTCCTACGAGCAGTACTTC CASSYSTSGGLSYEQYF